The clone carrying this T cell receptor beta chain was seen at least ten times. This sample was included in a study of immune characterization of retroperitoneal liposarcoma. TCRdb re-derived calls from the PCR reads in MiXCR, one entry per CDR3 protein. The sample holds some 10,000 distinct CDR3 sequences; 28% are singletons and the top ten take over 7%. V dropped 2 bases and J dropped 1 base, with 16 bases sitting between them. The CDR3 spans 17 residues. Specimen: tumor tissue. The clonotype was recovered from a male donor with retroperitoneal liposarcoma. The chain carries TRBV12-3 or TRBV12-4 and TRBJ2-3; possibly TRBD2 for D (5 bases). CDR3 amino acids: CASSLRGYLSGTDTQYF. The CDR3 nucleotides read TGTGCCAGCAGTTTAAGAGGGTACCTCTCGGGCACAGATACGCAGTATTTT.